This T cell receptor beta chain comes out of a study of blood T cell repertoires in COVID-19. CDR1 and CDR2 from the germline V gene are LGHDT and YNNKEL (reference sequence). The V segment lost 4 bases and the J segment 3 bases; nucleotides outside the gene matches: 7. The CDR3 extends over 15 amino acids. Per the original data handling: Reference gene primer amplification yielded estimated nucleated cell counts. Profiling relied on immunoSEQ multiplex PCR, and the TCRdb table lists in-frame clones only, not all of them. V and J calls and clone size are as listed in that table; D and trimming were resolved from the DNA. Counted here are more than 15,000 clones, 88% occurring once; the ten biggest clones make up around 9.6%.

The sequenced material came from peripheral blood. The clonotype comes from a man between 40 and 49 years old with active COVID-19. The chain carries TRBV3-1 (or the pseudogene TRBV3-2) and TRBJ2-7; 9 bases fit TRBD1. CDR3 region: CASSPGQGNYYEQYF. CDR3 bases: TGTGCCAGCAGCCCCGGACAGGGGAACTACTACGAGCAGTACTTC.